The following is a TCR beta chain sequence with its context. The data belong to a study of blood T cell repertoires in COVID-19. As for the study in general: Sites across the United States, Italy and Spain contributed samples from acute and convalescent COVID-19.

All enrollees were roughly 18 to 95 years old and from 24 US areas. Clones were read by immunoSEQ multiplex PCR, and TCRdb kept only the in-frame ones, dropping some. The sample lists 300,000 to 500,000 clones, 88% occurring once. CDR1 is MDHEN, CDR2 SYDVKM, per germline. The V and J ends lost 6 bases and 0 bases respectively, with 17 bases between them. The CDR3 totals 17 residues. The origin of this receptor is a woman aged 30 to 39 with acute COVID-19. The genes are TRBV28 and TRBJ1-4; D is uncertain. Sequencing was carried out using PBMCs or T cells enriched from blood (not recorded which). The CDR3 is CASSVMTAVATNEKLFF. DNA of the CDR3: TGTGCCAGCAGCGTGATGACCGCGGTTGCAACTAATGAAAAACTGTTTTTT.